This T cell receptor beta chain was recovered during a study of T cell repertoires in cytomegalovirus infection. Study background: Shared public TCR beta signatures pointed to both CMV infection and a matching HLA type.

On this clonotype itself: What it recognizes is unknown.

This CDR3 has 14 amino acids. With 6 bases clipped from V and 4 bases from J, the junction kept 9 bases outside the gene matches. CDR1 and CDR2 from the germline V gene are MDHEN and SYDVKM. MiXCR was run by TCRdb on the reads, yielding one entry per CDR3 protein. Among a few hundred thousand distinct CDR3 sequences listed, 22% were seen once. Whole-study results and caveats: The ex vivo response was dominated by HLA-C-restricted CMV-specific TCR beta clonotypes. Cumulative public TCR beta family frequency identified carriers of CMV plus the relevant HLA.

Sequenced material: CD8+ T cells from PBMCs. This TCR was sampled from a human donor in good health (CMV status not recorded). Some clones in this sample may be carry-over from other donors' samples. The rearrangement links TRBV28 to TRBJ2-7; 7 bases are a match to TRBD1. As DNA, the CDR3 is TGTGCCAGCAGCCAACCCGGGACAGCGTACGAGCAGTACTTC. It is translated as CASSQPGTAYEQYF.